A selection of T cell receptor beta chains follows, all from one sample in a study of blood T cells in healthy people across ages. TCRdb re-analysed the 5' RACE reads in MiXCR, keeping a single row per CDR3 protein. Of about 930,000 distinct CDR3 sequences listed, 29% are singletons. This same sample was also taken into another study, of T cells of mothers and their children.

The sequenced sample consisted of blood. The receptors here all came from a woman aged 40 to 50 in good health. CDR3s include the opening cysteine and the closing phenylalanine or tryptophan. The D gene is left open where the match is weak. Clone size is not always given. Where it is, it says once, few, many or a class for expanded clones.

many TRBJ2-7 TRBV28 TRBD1 TGCGCCAGCAGCTCGGGACAGGGGTACCACGAGCAGTACTTC CASSSGQGYHEQYF
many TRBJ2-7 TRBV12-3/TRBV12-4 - TGTGCCAGCAGTTTAGCCGGCAGGGGTACCGAGCAGTACTTC CASSLAGRGTEQYF
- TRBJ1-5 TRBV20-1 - TGCAGTGCTGATGATAGTCCCAATCAGCCCCAGCATTTT CSADDSPNQPQHF
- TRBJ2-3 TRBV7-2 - TGTGCCAGCAGCGCCAGCCAAGTCCAGTATTTT CASSASQVQYF
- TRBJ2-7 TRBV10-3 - TGTGCCATCAGCCCGTCCTACGAGCAGGACTTC CAISPSYEQDF
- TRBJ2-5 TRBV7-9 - TGTGCCAGCAGCTTAGGTGGGGGCGGTGGAAGGCACGGGCAGTACTTC CASSLGGGGGRHGQYF
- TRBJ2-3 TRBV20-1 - TGCAGTGCTAACAGGGCCTCCCCAGATACGCAGTATTTT CSANRASPDTQYF
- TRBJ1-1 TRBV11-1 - TGTGCCAGCAGCTTAGCGGAGAGACGGACGAGAGGATACACTGAAGCTTTCTTT CASSLAERRTRGYTEAFF
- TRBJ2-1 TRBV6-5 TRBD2 TGTGCCAGGGGAAATAGCGGGGGGCATACCTACAATGAGCAGTTCTTC CARGNSGGHTYNEQFF
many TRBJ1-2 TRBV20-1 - TGCAGTGCTAGAGCCCGCGACAGCGGTACCTATGGCTACACCTTC CSARARDSGTYGYTF
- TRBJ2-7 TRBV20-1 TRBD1 TGCAGTGCCAAGGACAGGAGATCCTACGAGCAGTACTTC CSAKDRRSYEQYF
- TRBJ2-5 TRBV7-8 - TGTGCCAGCAGCTCAACCGGGAACGAAGAGACCCAGTACTTC CASSSTGNEETQYF
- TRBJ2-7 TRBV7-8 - TGTGCCGGCAGCTTAACTCTACTTGACCATGAGCAGTACTTC CAGSLTLLDHEQYF
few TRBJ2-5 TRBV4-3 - TGCGCCAGCAGCCAAGATGGGGGGAATACCCTCCAAGAGACCCAGTACTTC CASSQDGGNTLQETQYF
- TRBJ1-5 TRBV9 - TGTGCCAGCAGCGTAGGGCAGGCGGGGAATCAGCCCCAGCATTTT CASSVGQAGNQPQHF
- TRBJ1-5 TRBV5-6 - TGTGCCAGCAGCTTAGGTTCACTTTATAGCAATCAGCCCCAGCATTTT CASSLGSLYSNQPQHF
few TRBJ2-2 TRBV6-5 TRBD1 TGTGCCAGCAGCCCTCGACAGGGGAACACCGGGGAGCTGTTTTTT CASSPRQGNTGELFF
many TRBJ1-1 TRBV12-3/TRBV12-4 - TGTGCCAGCAGTGTCATCGAGAACACTGAAGCTTTCTTT CASSVIENTEAFF
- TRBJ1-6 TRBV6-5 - TGTGCCAGCAGTTACCGCGCCCCAGGGGACGGTTCACCCCTCCACTTT CASSYRAPGDGSPLHF
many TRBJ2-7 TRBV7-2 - TGTGCCAGCAGCGCCACCTACCAGGGAGGTTTCTACGAGCAGTACTTC CASSATYQGGFYEQYF
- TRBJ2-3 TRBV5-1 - TGCGCCAGCAGCTTGGAGATCCCTAGCACAGATACGCAGTATTTT CASSLEIPSTDTQYF
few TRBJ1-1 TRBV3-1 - TGTGCCAGCAGCCATAGGGATGGGTCTGAAGCTTTCTTT CASSHRDGSEAFF
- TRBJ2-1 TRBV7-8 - TGTGCCAGCAGCTTAGGGGCGGGGCCCTCCTATGAGCAGTTCTTC CASSLGAGPSYEQFF
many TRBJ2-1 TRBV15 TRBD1 TGTGCCACCAGCAGGGGACAGGAGGTTGAGCAGTTCTTC CATSRGQEVEQFF
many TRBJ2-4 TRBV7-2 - TGTGCCAGCAGCTTAGCGGGACATCAGTTTCGCCGAGCCGAAAACATTCAGTACTTC CASSLAGHQFRRAENIQYF
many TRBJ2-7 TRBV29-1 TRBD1 TGCAGCGTCGGTGAGCCGGGACAGGGGGCCTACGAGCAGTACTTC CSVGEPGQGAYEQYF
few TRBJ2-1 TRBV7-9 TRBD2 TGTGCCAGCAGCTCTAGCGGGGGGGCTTGGAATGAGCAGTTCTTC CASSSSGGAWNEQFF
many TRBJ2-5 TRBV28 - TGTGCCAGCAGTCCCCCCGCCAGGCAACAAGAGACCCAGTACTTC CASSPPARQQETQYF
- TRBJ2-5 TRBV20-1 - TGCAGTGCTAGACGCGGGGCCCTGTTCGAGACCCAGTACTTC CSARRGALFETQYF
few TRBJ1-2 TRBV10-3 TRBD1 TGTGCCATCAGTGGTAACAGGGGGGACCCTAACTATGGCTACACCTTC CAISGNRGDPNYGYTF
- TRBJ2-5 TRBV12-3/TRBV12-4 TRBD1 TGTGCCGGCAGTCCGGACAGGGTAAATTGGGAGCAGTACTTC CAGSPDRVNWEQYF
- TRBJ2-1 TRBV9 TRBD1 TGTGCCAGCAGCGCAGGGGGCCGATACAATCCAAGCTCCTACAATGAGCAGTTCTTC CASSAGGRYNPSSYNEQFF
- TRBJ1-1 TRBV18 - TGTGCCAGCTCACCACGCCTGCACATGAACACTGAAGCTTTCTTT CASSPRLHMNTEAFF
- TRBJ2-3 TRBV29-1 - TGCAGCGTTGGAGAGAGGAGGGATACGCAGTATTTT CSVGERRDTQYF
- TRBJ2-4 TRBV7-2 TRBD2 TGTGCCAGCAGCTTTAGCGGGGGCAAAAACATTCAGTACTTC CASSFSGGKNIQYF
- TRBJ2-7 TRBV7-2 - TGTGCCAGCAGCCCCCCCCCCTTCTACGAGCAGTACTTC CASSPPPFYEQYF
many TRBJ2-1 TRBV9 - TGTGCCAGCGGAGGACAGAGCTCCTACAATGAGCAGTTCTTC CASGGQSSYNEQFF
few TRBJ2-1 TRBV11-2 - TGTGCCAGCGAGCCCCTCACAGGGCCTCTGTTTCATGAGCAGTTCTTC CASEPLTGPLFHEQFF
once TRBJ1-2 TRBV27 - TGTGCCAGCAGTTTATGGCCTGTGGCCGGCGGGGGCTACACCTTC CASSLWPVAGGGYTF
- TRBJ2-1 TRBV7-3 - TGTGCCAGCAGCTCAACAAGAAATGAGCACTTCTTC CASSSTRNEHFF
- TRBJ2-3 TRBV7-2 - TGTGCCAGCAGCGTCGACAGGCACGATACGCAGTATTTT CASSVDRHDTQYF
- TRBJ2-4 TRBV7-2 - TGTGCCAGCAGCCGTTATAGGGGGGAGGGAGCCATTCAGTACTTC CASSRYRGEGAIQYF
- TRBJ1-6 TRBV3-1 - TGTGCCAGCAGCCAAATGGATACGGGGAATTCACCCCTCCACTTT CASSQMDTGNSPLHF
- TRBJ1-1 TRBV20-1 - TGCAGTGCTCCCCTCCCAGGACGGGGGAACACTGAAGCTTTCTTT CSAPLPGRGNTEAFF
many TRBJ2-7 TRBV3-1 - TGTGCCAGCAGCCAAGGTGGTAGGTCCGAGCAGTACTTC CASSQGGRSEQYF
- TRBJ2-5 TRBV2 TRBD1 TGTGCCAGCAACGAATGGGACAGGCAAGAGACCCAGTACTTC CASNEWDRQETQYF
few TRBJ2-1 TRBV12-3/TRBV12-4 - TGTGCCAGCAGCCGGGGGACCTCCGCGGACTACAATGAGCAGTTCTTC CASSRGTSADYNEQFF
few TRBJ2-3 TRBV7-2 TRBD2 TGTGCCAGCAGCTTAGCGATTGGCGGGGGGGATACGCAGTATTTT CASSLAIGGGDTQYF
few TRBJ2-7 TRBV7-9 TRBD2 TGTGCCAGCAGCTTAACGCGGGAGCCCTACGAGCAGTACTTC CASSLTREPYEQYF